The 25 T cell receptor beta chains reported below all come from one sample, sequenced in a study of T-cell reconstitution after alpha-beta-depleted transplantation in children. A library of TCRbeta sequences, prepared with unique molecular identifiers, was generated. TCRdb ran MiXCR on the PCR reads and lists one entry per CDR3 protein. The data show around 420,000 distinct CDR3 sequences, about a sixth seen once. The sample was PBMCs, mostly from graft donor cells, taken 360 days after TCRalphabeta/CD19-depleted stem cell transplant. These receptor sequences come from a boy under two years old who had a stem cell transplant for Wiskott-Aldrich syndrome, so the T cells may come from the graft donor.

The chain is built from TRBV5-1 and TRBJ2-1; D is perhaps TRBD1 (6 bases). CDR1 and CDR2 (germline): SGHRS, YFSETQ. There are 16 residues in the CDR3. V was trimmed by 0 bases and J by 2 bases, leaving 12 bases between them. The CDR3 nucleotides read TGCGCCAGCAGCTTGGAGGGACACCGAACCTACAATGAGCAGTTCTTC. This gives the protein CASSLEGHRTYNEQFF.

This clonotype was observed a handful of times. V gene TRBV24-1 combines with J gene TRBJ2-1; 10 nucleotides match TRBD2. Germline CDR1 is KGHDR and CDR2 is SFDVKD. CDR3 size: 16 residues. After removal of 3 bases from V and 3 bases from J, the junction contained 4 bases not matched to a gene. The CDR3 DNA reads TGTGCCACCAGTGATCCAGCTAGCGGGAGCTACAATGAGCAGTTCTTC. This encodes CATSDPASGSYNEQFF.

Turning to this clonotype: Compared with germline, one end of the junction differs, possibly owing to a read error. The gene calls are TRBV5-1 and TRBJ2-4; D unclear. Germline-derived CDR1 and CDR2 are SGHRS and YFSETQ. This CDR3 is built from 13 residues. The CDR3 nucleotides are TGCGCCAGCAGCTTGGCTCCGGGCAGCCCTTTAAGCTTC. This codes for CASSLAPGSPLSF.

The rearrangement joins TRBV4-1 to TRBJ1-2, with TRBD1 matching over 10 bases. This CDR3 spans 16 amino acids. The V gene end was trimmed by 6 bases and the J gene end by 4 bases; junction bases not matched to a gene: 11. Per germline, CDR1 MGHRA and CDR2 YSYEKL. This chain's CDR3 is CASRPRLGQGFYGYTF. DNA for the CDR3: TGCGCCAGCAGACCCCGTCTGGGACAGGGGTTCTATGGCTACACCTTC.

This clonotype was counted a few times. The chain links TRBV12-3 or TRBV12-4 to TRBJ2-3; no reliable D call. The CDR3 has 14 residues. V was clipped by 1 base and J by 2 bases, with 7 bases between them. The CDR3 is CASSLDMFTDTQYF. The DNA for the CDR3 is TGTGCCAGCAGTTTAGATATGTTCACAGATACGCAGTATTTT.

The genes are TRBV5-1 and TRBJ2-3, with TRBD2 identical over 7 bases. Unmatched junction bases numbered 11, after V lost 4 bases and J lost 6 bases. This CDR3 spans 15 amino acids. The V gene's germline CDR1 is SGHRS and CDR2 YFSETQ. The CDR3 here is CASSRPGTTLDTQYF. CDR3 coding DNA: TGCGCCAGCAGCCGACCGGGGACTACCTTGGATACGCAGTATTTT.

The chain recombines TRBV10-1 with TRBJ2-7; no reliable D call. Trimming left V 5 bases short and J 0 bases short, with 8 bases between. Germline CDR1 is WNHNN and CDR2 is SYGVQD (reference sequence). The CDR3 sequence is 13 residues long. CDR3 bases: TGCGCCAGCAGTCACGACCACTCCTACGAGCAGTACTTC. Its protein product is CASSHDHSYEQYF.

The chain recombines TRBV15 with TRBJ2-3, with TRBD2 as a possible D gene (6 bases). Germline lookup yields CDR1 LNHNV and CDR2 YYDKDF (reference sequence). CDR3 length: 15 residues. The germline V and J ends were trimmed by 1 base and 6 bases, with 14 bases remaining between them. The CDR3 protein is CATSRAGLATDTQYF. DNA for the CDR3: TGTGCCACCAGCAGAGCGGGCCTAGCGACCGATACGCAGTATTTT. The variable domain in full, with the rest retrieved from reference TRBV15 and TRBJ2-3, is DAMVIQNPRYQVTQFGKPVTLSCSQTLNHNVMYWYQQKSSQAPKLLFHYYDKDFNNEADTPDNFQSRRPNTSFCFLDIRSPGLGDTAMYLCATSRAGLATDTQYFGPGTRLTVL.

The J gene is TRBJ2-5, the V gene TRBV3-1, with D tentatively TRBD1 or TRBD2 (5 bases each). There are 15 residues in the CDR3. Germline lookup yields CDR1 LGHDT and CDR2 YNNKEL (reference sequence). Trimming left V 3 bases short and J 5 bases short, with 16 bases between. The CDR3 loop is CASSHGGLWGETQYF. The DNA of the CDR3 is TGTGCCAGCAGCCACGGCGGGCTGTGGGGGGAGACCCAGTACTTC.

V is TRBV20-1 and J is TRBJ2-4; D gene uncertain. Per germline, CDR1 DFQATT and CDR2 SNEGSKA (reference sequence). V lost 2 bases, J lost 8 bases, and 10 bases lay in between. The CDR3 has 12 residues. CDR3 sequence reads: CSARQTTHIQYF. As DNA, the CDR3 is TGCAGTGCTAGACAAACTACCCACATTCAGTACTTC.

The chain carries TRBV20-1 and TRBJ2-1; TRBD2 agrees at 8 bases. V trimming: 3 bases; J trimming: 13 bases; junction bases outside the gene matches: 8. The germline V gene has CDR1 DFQATT and CDR2 SNEGSKA (reference sequence). The CDR3 length is 12 residues. CDR3 nucleotides: TGCAGTGCTAGTGTTAGCGGGATGCGCCAGTTCTTC. Translating it yields CSASVSGMRQFF.

The chain has TRBV29-1 and TRBJ2-2; D is undetermined. Looked up from germline, CDR1 is SQVTM and CDR2 is ANQGSEA. Between the trimmed V and J ends, which lost 2 bases and 3 bases, there was a span of 7 bases. The CDR3 extends over 13 amino acids. The CDR3 nucleotides read TGCAGCGTTGAACTTCAGCACACCGGGGAGCTGTTTTTT. Translation: CSVELQHTGELFF.

The rearrangement uses TRBV12-3 or TRBV12-4 and TRBJ1-1; TRBD1 matches 9 bases. This CDR3 has 14 residues. After removal of 5 bases from V and 5 bases from J, the junction contained 6 bases not matched to a gene. The CDR3 loop reads CASSLQGARTEAFF. CDR3 DNA sequence: TGTGCCAGCAGTCTACAGGGGGCGAGAACTGAAGCTTTCTTT.

This clonotype appeared a few times. V is TRBV7-9 and J is TRBJ2-5; TRBD2 might be the D (5 bases). CDR3 length equals 15 residues. V lost 5 bases to trimming and J lost 4 bases, with 17 bases between them. Germline lookup yields CDR1 SEHNR and CDR2 FQNEAQ (reference sequence). In DNA form, the CDR3 reads TGTGCCAGCAGCGTCCCCCGGGAAGATGGAGAGACCCAGTACTTC. This gives the protein CASSVPREDGETQYF.

This clonotype came up a few times. V gene TRBV7-9 combines with J gene TRBJ2-1, with TRBD2 identical over 8 bases. Germline-derived CDR1 and CDR2 are SEHNR and FQNEAQ (reference sequence). V dropped 2 bases and J dropped 7; count of bases not matched to a gene: 7. This CDR3 contains 15 residues. The CDR3 bases are TGTGCCAGCAGCTTACGACGGGAGGGGCCAAATGAGCAGTTCTTC. Amino acid sequence: CASSLRREGPNEQFF. The whole variable domain, remainder taken from reference TRBV7-9 and TRBJ2-1, is DTGVSQNPRHKITKRGQNVTFRCDPISEHNRLYWYRQTLGQGPEFLTYFQNEAQLEKSRLLSDRFSAERPKGSFSTLEIQRTEQGDSAMYLCASSLRREGPNEQFFGPGTRLTVL.

This clonotype appeared a few times. The rearrangement joins TRBV4-2 to TRBJ2-4; TRBD2 matches at 12 bases. The CDR3 covers 16 residues. V lost 1 base and J lost 7; bases outside the gene matches: 5. Germline CDR1 reads LGHNA; CDR2 reads YNFKEQ. The CDR3 DNA is TGTGCCAGCAGCCAAGTTCCGGGACTAGCGGGTAACATTCAGTACTTC. It yields the protein CASSQVPGLAGNIQYF.

Many counts were recorded for this clonotype. The J gene is TRBJ2-7, the V gene TRBV20-1; the D is unclear. Deletions cut 5 bases from V and 3 bases from J, with 8 bases between. The CDR3 is 11 residues long. From germline, CDR1 is DFQATT and CDR2 SNEGSKA (reference sequence). CDR3 residues: CSAGRSYEQYF. The CDR3, as DNA: TGCAGTGCTGGCCGGAGCTACGAGCAGTACTTC.

This clonotype was counted a few times. The chain couples TRBV6-2 or TRBV6-3 to TRBJ2-5; D is undetermined. The CDR3 has 12 residues. V gave up 2 bases and J gave up 1 base, with 2 bases separating them. The V gene's germline CDR1 is MNHEY and CDR2 SVGEGT. The CDR3 coding sequence is TGTGCCAGCAGTTACGGCCAAGAGACCCAGTACTTC. Translating it yields CASSYGQETQYF.

This clonotype was seen a handful of times. This chain connects TRBV7-9 to TRBJ1-1; a possible D gene is TRBD1 (5 bases). Germline V gene sequence: CDR1 SEHNR, CDR2 FQNEAQ (reference sequence). The V and J ends lost 5 bases and 8 bases respectively, with 18 bases between them. This CDR3 is built from 14 residues. The CDR3 DNA sequence: TGTGCCAGCAGCCCCACGTGGTTGGGGGAAGAAGCTTTCTTT. This encodes CASSPTWLGEEAFF.

In its sample, this clonotype was seen a few times. The V call is TRBV12-3 or TRBV12-4, the J call TRBJ2-1; TRBD2 matches at 11 bases. The CDR3 has 16 amino acids. J gave up 0 bases and V 5 bases, and 3 bases lay outside the gene matches. CDR3 loop: CASSGLAGSSYNEQFF. In DNA, the CDR3 is TGTGCCAGCAGTGGACTAGCGGGTAGCTCCTACAATGAGCAGTTCTTC.

This rearrangement joins TRBV12-3 or TRBV12-4 to TRBJ2-6; TRBD2 matches 7 bases. The CDR3 has 18 amino acids. Unmatched junction bases numbered 10, after V lost 5 bases and J lost 0 bases. The CDR3 loop is CASSPGRRDGSGANVLTF. The CDR3, as DNA: TGTGCCAGCAGTCCCGGGAGGAGGGACGGCTCTGGGGCCAACGTCCTGACTTTC.

The gene calls are TRBV11-2 and TRBJ2-1; TRBD1 agrees at 9 bases. Germline V gene sequence: CDR1 SGHAT, CDR2 FQNNGV. This CDR3 region has 15 residues. J gave up 7 bases and V 5 bases, and 9 bases lay outside the gene matches. The CDR3 DNA sequence: TGTGCCAGCAGCCAGACAGGGGGTGAGTGGAATGAGCAGTTCTTC. Translated, it gives CASSQTGGEWNEQFF.

This clonotype was detected only a few times. The J gene is TRBJ2-6, the V gene TRBV12-3 or TRBV12-4; a weak D match, TRBD2 (6 bases). This CDR3 has 15 residues. Trimming cost V 3 bases and J 2 bases, with 8 bases left between them. The DNA of the CDR3 is TGTGCCAGCAGTTTTTGGGGGGCTGGGGCCAACGTCCTGACTTTC. Translated: CASSFWGAGANVLTF.

This clonotype was recorded a few times. The chain combines TRBV5-1 with TRBJ2-6; weak D call: TRBD1 (5 bases). V lost 2 bases and J 0 bases, leaving 15 bases between the germline ends. CDR3 length: 18 residues. Germline V gives CDR1 SGHRS, CDR2 YFSETQ. CDR3 sequence: CASSLIPTTVSGANVLTF. CDR3 coding DNA: TGCGCCAGCAGCTTAATCCCGACGACAGTCTCTGGGGCCAACGTCCTGACTTTC.

In its sample, this clonotype was seen a few times. V and J are TRBV28 and TRBJ2-1; possible D gene TRBD2, 6 bases. The CDR3 length is 14 residues. Per germline, CDR1 MDHEN and CDR2 SYDVKM. V gave up 6 bases and J gave up 7 bases, with 16 bases separating them. Written as DNA, the CDR3 is TGTGCCAGCAGCCCACCGGGACTGCCTAATGAGCAGTTCTTC. It translates to CASSPPGLPNEQFF.